The 16 T cell receptor beta chains presented below share a single source sample, sequenced in a study of shared T cell receptors in the human thymus. TCRdb keeps only in-frame clones here, not all; method: immunoSEQ multiplex PCR. The table includes about 660,000 clones, approximately 88% detected once. In addition, the sample was reused for a study of human thymus T cells.

Sequenced material: thymocytes. These receptors were obtained from a boy under three years old with a congenital heart defect.

The chain couples TRBV4-3 to TRBJ1-5; 10 positions agree with TRBD1. This CDR3 has 18 residues. The V gene end was trimmed by 0 bases and the J gene end by 6 bases; junction bases not matched to a gene: 11. Germline loops: CDR1 LGHNA, CDR2 YSLEER. Here the CDR3 reads CASSQDDGDRGRGQPQHF. CDR3 bases: TGCGCCAGCAGCCAAGATGACGGGGACAGGGGTAGGGGTCAGCCCCAGCATTTT.

To note about this clone: Other DNA sequences from this sample encode an identical CDR3 as well. This CDR3 is CASSSPGQGTDTQYF. CDR3 in DNA: TGTGCCAGCAGTTCCCCGGGACAGGGTACAGATACGCAGTATTTT. V gene TRBV28 combines with J gene TRBJ2-3; 9 bases map to TRBD1. CDR3 length equals 15 residues. Germline V gives CDR1 MDHEN, CDR2 SYDVKM. The V segment lost 4 bases and the J segment 3 bases; nucleotides outside the gene matches: 5.

The rearrangement uses TRBV11-2 and TRBJ2-1; 11 bases agree with TRBD2. The germline V gene encodes CDR1 SGHAT and CDR2 FQNNGV. The ends lost 5 bases at V and 7 bases at J; junction bases unmatched: 19. The CDR3 covers 19 residues. CDR3 bases: TGTGCCAGCAGCCCGACCCAGGGACTAGCGGACCCACGGGAGAATGAGCAGTTCTTC. Amino acid sequence: CASSPTQGLADPRENEQFF.

The rearrangement links TRBV6-5 to TRBJ2-7, with TRBD2 as a possible D gene (5 bases). Germline CDR1 is MNHEY and CDR2 is SVGAGI. Deletions cut 0 bases from V and 4 bases from J, with 10 bases between. The CDR3 spans 14 residues. CDR3 loop: CASSYSWERYEQYF. CDR3 bases: TGTGCCAGCAGTTACTCGTGGGAGCGTTACGAGCAGTACTTC.

V and J are TRBV4-3 and TRBJ2-1, with TRBD2 as a possible D gene (5 bases). V lost 1 base to trimming and J lost 1 base, with 11 bases between them. Per germline, CDR1 LGHNA and CDR2 YSLEER. CDR3 size: 16 residues. The CDR3: CASSQARRGSYNEQFF. In nucleotides, the CDR3 is TGCGCCAGCAGCCAAGCGCGGAGAGGGTCCTACAATGAGCAGTTCTTC.

In the case of this clone: Mismatch with germline at one junction end may stem from a read error. This chain links TRBV6-1 with TRBJ2-7, with D tentatively TRBD2 (6 bases). Germline assignment: CDR1 MNHNS and CDR2 SASEGT. This CDR3 contains 15 residues. CDR3 in DNA: TGTGCCAGAAGTGCTAGCGCCAGTGGCTACTACGAGCAGTACTTC. It is translated as CARSASASGYYEQYF.

The gene calls are TRBV7-9 and TRBJ2-6; a possible D gene is TRBD1 (6 bases). In germline, CDR1 is SEHNR, CDR2 FQNEAQ (reference sequence). The CDR3 runs 18 residues. The ends were cut back, 1 base at V and 4 bases at J, with 17 bases in the middle. The CDR3 loop reads CASSLDRVEIVGANVLTF. In nucleotides, the CDR3 is TGTGCCAGCAGCTTAGACAGGGTTGAAATTGTGGGGGCCAACGTCCTGACTTTC.

V gene TRBV23-1 combines with J gene TRBJ2-3, with D possibly matching TRBD1 (5 bases). TRBV23-1 is flagged as an ORF with uncertain function. This CDR3 comprises 11 residues. Deletions cut 9 bases from V and 1 base from J, with 5 bases between. CDR3 in amino acids: CARGRTDTQYF. DNA for the CDR3: TGCGCCAGGGGGCGCACAGATACGCAGTATTTT.

This sequence joins TRBV5-6 and TRBJ2-7, with D possibly matching TRBD1 (5 bases). In germline, CDR1 is SGHDT, CDR2 YYEEEE. This CDR3 is 16 amino acids long. V lost 1 base and J 3 bases, leaving 17 bases between the germline ends. CDR3 protein: CASSLRTTTLYYEQYF. CDR3 nucleotide sequence: TGTGCCAGCAGCTTGAGGACAACCACATTGTACTACGAGCAGTACTTC. Drawing the rest from reference TRBV5-6 and TRBJ2-7, the complete variable domain is DAGVTQSPTHLIKTRGQQVTLRCSPKSGHDTVSWYQQALGQGPQFIFQYYEEEERQRGNFPDRFSGHQFPNYSSELNVNALLLGDSALYLCASSLRTTTLYYEQYFGPGTRLTVT.

This clone was seen more than once but under ten times. This chain joins TRBV7-6 and TRBJ1-2, with a possible D match to TRBD1 (6 bases). Trimming took 4 bases from V and 5 from J, leaving 14 bases between them. The germline V gene has CDR1 SGHVS and CDR2 FNYEAQ. The CDR3 covers 14 residues. The CDR3 is CASSSHDRSYGYTF. The DNA of the CDR3 is TGTGCCAGCAGCTCGCATGACAGGTCTTATGGCTACACCTTC. The entire variable domain, with the rest obtained from reference TRBV7-6 and TRBJ1-2, is as follows: GAGVSQSPRYKVTKRGQDVALRCDPISGHVSLYWYRQALGQGPEFLTYFNYEAQQDKSGLPNDRFSAERPEGSISTLTIQRTEQRDSAMYRCASSSHDRSYGYTFGSGTRLTVV.

The V call is TRBV27, the J call TRBJ2-2; D may be TRBD2 (7 bases). Germline V gene sequence: CDR1 MNHEY, CDR2 SMNVEV (reference sequence). V gave up 5 bases and J gave up 0 bases, with 22 bases separating them. This CDR3 is built from 19 residues. Here the CDR3 reads CASSPAPPGEGPNTGELFF. CDR3 nucleotides: TGTGCCAGCAGTCCTGCCCCCCCAGGGGAGGGACCGAACACCGGGGAGCTGTTTTTT.

The V call is TRBV7-3, the J call TRBJ2-3; D may be TRBD2 (6 bases). The germline CDR1 and CDR2 sequences are SGHTA and FQGTGA. The V and J ends lost 5 bases and 0 bases respectively, with 18 bases between them. This CDR3 spans 17 amino acids. The CDR3 protein is CASSPETRPFSTDTQYF. The CDR3 DNA reads TGTGCCAGCAGCCCGGAGACTAGACCTTTTAGCACAGATACGCAGTATTTT.

This clone was counted a few times. The rearrangement uses TRBV5-1 and TRBJ2-7, with TRBD2 matching over 14 bases. The germline CDR1 and CDR2 sequences are SGHRS and YFSETQ. The CDR3 length is 20 residues. Trimming cost V 3 bases and J 4 bases; bases outside gene matches: 18. The CDR3: CASSSRHRLAGGPSVYEQYF. In DNA, the CDR3 is TGCGCCAGCAGCTCCCGACACAGACTAGCGGGAGGGCCGTCGGTTTACGAGCAGTACTTC. Using reference TRBV5-1 and TRBJ2-7 for the parts outside the CDR3, the full variable domain is KAGVTQTPRYLIKTRGQQVTLSCSPISGHRSVSWYQQTPGQGLQFLFEYFSETQRNKGNFPGRFSGRQFSNSRSEMNVSTLELGDSALYLCASSSRHRLAGGPSVYEQYFGPGTRLTVT.

The V gene is TRBV11-3, the J gene TRBJ2-1, with 9 bases fitting TRBD1. Trimming removed 5 bases from V and 7 bases from J; junction bases left unmatched: 6. Germline V gene sequence: CDR1 SGHNT, CDR2 YENEEA. The CDR3 covers 14 residues. The CDR3 region has the DNA TGTGCCAGCAGCGCCCGACAGGGGGAGAATGAGCAGTTCTTC. It encodes CASSARQGENEQFF.

V and J are TRBV7-2 and TRBJ2-7; 10 bases align to TRBD2. Germline assignment: CDR1 SGHTA and CDR2 FQGNSA. The CDR3 has 17 amino acids. Trimming cost V 1 base and J 0 bases; bases outside gene matches: 6. CDR3 nucleotides: TGTGCCAGCAGCTTAGGTCCAACTAGCGGGGCCTCCTACGAGCAGTACTTC. As protein: CASSLGPTSGASYEQYF.

This clone was counted a single time. Different DNA sequences within this sample yield the same CDR3. The rearrangement joins TRBV18 to TRBJ1-1; perhaps TRBD1 as D (6 bases). Germline loops: CDR1 KGHSH, CDR2 LQKENI. The CDR3 consists of 14 residues. V lost 3 bases and J lost 0, with 8 bases in between. The CDR3 coding sequence is TGTGCCAGCTCACCTACAGGGATGAACACTGAAGCTTTCTTT. This translates into CASSPTGMNTEAFF.